The next 28 T cell receptor beta chains were all read from a single sample in a study of T-cell memory formation after mild COVID-19. TCRdb ran MiXCR on the 5' RACE reads and lists one entry per CDR3 protein. This table holds more than 350,000 distinct CDR3 sequences, 15% to 20% found once. The sample consisted of PBMCs or a T cell subset sorted from them (not recorded which). Receptors were obtained from a man between 18 and 29 years old who had mild COVID-19 (a few samples of this study predate the infection). Cell type and time point are not known.

The chain uses TRBV6-5 and TRBJ1-1; 7 nucleotides agree with TRBD1. CDR1 and CDR2 (germline): MNHEY, SVGAGI. There are 16 residues in the CDR3. The trim removed 0 bases at V and 2 bases at J, leaving 6 bases unmatched. DNA for the CDR3: TGTGCCAGCAGTTACTCCCCTAGGACAGGAAACACTGAAGCTTTCTTT. This translates into CASSYSPRTGNTEAFF.

The chain couples TRBV5-1 to TRBJ1-1, with D uncertain. Germline CDR1 and CDR2: SGHRS and YFSETQ. Trimming took 2 bases from V and 1 from J, leaving 12 bases between them. This CDR3 is built from 15 residues. CDR3 sequence: CASSFLEGGNTEAFF. The CDR3 DNA sequence: TGCGCCAGCAGCTTCCTTGAGGGCGGGAACACTGAAGCTTTCTTT.

The V gene is TRBV27, the J gene TRBJ1-6, with D unclear. The V gene lost 7 bases and the J gene lost 4 bases, with 5 bases spanning the gap. The germline V gene has CDR1 MNHEY and CDR2 SMNVEV (reference sequence). The CDR3 contains 12 residues. The CDR3 spells CASKDYNSPLHF. The CDR3 DNA is TGTGCCAGCAAGGATTATAATTCACCCCTCCACTTT.

This clonotype was seen only a few times. V is TRBV7-2 and J is TRBJ1-6; D is possibly TRBD1 (6 bases). The CDR3 runs 13 residues. Germline V gives CDR1 SGHTA, CDR2 FQGNSA. V lost 3 bases and J lost 7, with 7 bases in between. CDR3 residues: CASSFTGNSPLHF. The CDR3 DNA reads as TGTGCCAGCAGCTTTACAGGGAATTCACCCCTCCACTTT.

This clonotype turned up a few times. This chain's CDR3 is CASTKNPGQGYGYTF. Written as DNA, the CDR3 is TGTGCCAGCACCAAAAACCCGGGACAGGGGTACGGCTACACCTTC. The chain recombines TRBV11-2 with TRBJ1-2; 10 bases fit TRBD1. V lost 7 bases, J lost 8 bases, and 13 bases stayed unmatched. CDR1 and CDR2 (germline): SGHAT, FQNNGV. The CDR3 contains 15 residues.

The genes are TRBV9 and TRBJ1-1, with a possible D match to TRBD1 (5 bases). V gave up 3 bases and J gave up 3 bases, with 12 bases separating them. The CDR3 loop spans 14 amino acids. The germline V gene encodes CDR1 SGDLS and CDR2 YYNGEE. CDR3 in DNA: TGTGCCAGCAGCGAAGGGGTGGGGTACACTGAAGCTTTCTTT. Encoded protein: CASSEGVGYTEAFF.

The chain employs TRBV27 and TRBJ1-2; a possible D gene is TRBD1 (5 bases). Trimming cost V 6 bases and J 8 bases, with 16 bases left between them. Looked up from germline, CDR1 is MNHEY and CDR2 is SMNVEV (reference sequence). The CDR3 loop spans 13 amino acids. This CDR3 reads CASSPRGLYGYTF. Written as DNA, the CDR3 is TGTGCCAGCAGCCCTCGGGGGTTGTACGGCTACACCTTC.

The table lists this clonotype with a few counts. This chain links TRBV5-1 with TRBJ2-4; TRBD1 matches at 7 bases. CDR1 is SGHRS, CDR2 YFSETQ, per germline. The CDR3 contains 16 residues. J gave up 6 bases and V 0 bases, and 9 bases lay outside the gene matches. CDR3 nucleotides: TGCGCCAGCAGCTTGGGGGTTTCCGGGACAGCAAACATTCAGTACTTC. It is translated as CASSLGVSGTANIQYF. The full variable domain, its missing parts supplied by reference TRBV5-1 and TRBJ2-4, is KAGVTQTPRYLIKTRGQQVTLSCSPISGHRSVSWYQQTPGQGLQFLFEYFSETQRNKGNFPGRFSGRQFSNSRSEMNVSTLELGDSALYLCASSLGVSGTANIQYFGAGTRLSVL.

This clonotype showed up many times. This chain joins TRBV3-1 and TRBJ2-3; D gene uncertain. Germline V CDR1 and CDR2: LGHDT, YNNKEL (reference sequence). This CDR3 comprises 13 residues. V shed 1 base and J shed 4 bases, with 6 bases lying between them. CDR3 loop: CASSQASADTQYF. CDR3 in DNA: TGTGCCAGCAGCCAAGCCAGCGCAGATACGCAGTATTTT.

The V gene is TRBV29-1, the J gene TRBJ2-2, with a possible D match to TRBD1 (7 bases). The germline V gene encodes CDR1 SQVTM and CDR2 ANQGSEA. The CDR3 has 14 residues. Trimming left V 2 bases short and J 4 bases short, with 11 bases between. The CDR3 DNA follows: TGCAGCGTTGAACAGGGGGGCCTCACCGGGGAGCTGTTTTTT. Its translation is CSVEQGGLTGELFF.

This clonotype came up a few times. V and J are TRBV6-2 or TRBV6-3 and TRBJ2-2; D is undetermined. V lost 0 bases to trimming and J lost 0 bases, with 8 bases between them. Germline assignment: CDR1 MNHEY and CDR2 SVGEGT. This CDR3 has 16 residues. CDR3 protein: CASSYSQETNTGELFF. The CDR3 bases are TGTGCCAGCAGTTACTCGCAGGAAACGAACACCGGGGAGCTGTTTTTT.

The chain employs TRBV5-1 and TRBJ1-3; 8 bases agree with TRBD1. Germline CDR1 SGHRS, CDR2 YFSETQ. The CDR3 runs to 15 residues. V dropped 4 bases and J dropped 4; count of bases not matched to a gene: 7. The CDR3 DNA sequence: TGCGCCAGCAGCATGCGGACAGGGACAGGAAACACCATATATTTT. This codes for CASSMRTGTGNTIYF. Using reference TRBV5-1 and TRBJ1-3 for the parts outside the CDR3, the full variable domain is KAGVTQTPRYLIKTRGQQVTLSCSPISGHRSVSWYQQTPGQGLQFLFEYFSETQRNKGNFPGRFSGRQFSNSRSEMNVSTLELGDSALYLCASSMRTGTGNTIYFGEGSWLTVV.

The chain is built from TRBV7-8 and TRBJ1-1, with 9 bases matching TRBD1. From germline, CDR1 is SGHVS and CDR2 FQNEAQ. Trimming removed 8 bases from V and 3 bases from J; junction bases left unmatched: 4. This CDR3 is built from 13 residues. As DNA, the CDR3 is TGTGCCAGCGCCCGGGACAGGGACACTGAAGCTTTCTTT. Its translation: CASARDRDTEAFF.

The chain links TRBV10-3 to TRBJ1-5; perhaps TRBD1 as D (6 bases). CDR3 length: 14 residues. CDR1 is ENHRY and CDR2 is SYGVKD in the germline V gene. V dropped 2 bases and J dropped 6 bases, with 11 bases sitting between them. This CDR3 reads CAISEQGLGQPQHF. The CDR3 nucleotides read TGTGCCATCAGTGAGCAGGGGTTGGGTCAGCCCCAGCATTTT.

The chain employs TRBV12-3 or TRBV12-4 and TRBJ1-1; D is perhaps TRBD1 (6 bases). The CDR3 length is 16 residues. V lost 2 bases to trimming and J lost 4 bases, with 17 bases between them. The CDR3 loop is CASSLNRVGRGTEAFF. The CDR3 DNA is TGTGCCAGCAGTTTAAACAGGGTCGGGAGGGGCACTGAAGCTTTCTTT.

This clonotype was observed a handful of times. The rearrangement joins TRBV27 to TRBJ1-2, with 11 bases identical to TRBD1. There are 14 residues in the CDR3. Per germline, CDR1 MNHEY and CDR2 SMNVEV (reference sequence). With 5 bases clipped from V and 7 bases from J, the junction kept 6 bases outside the gene matches. The CDR3 here is CASSPGTGGGGYTF. The CDR3 nucleotides read TGTGCCAGCAGTCCCGGGACAGGGGGTGGTGGCTACACCTTC.

This clonotype has just a few counts. The V call is TRBV6-5, the J call TRBJ1-1; the match to TRBD1 covers 7 bases. Germline CDR1 is MNHEY and CDR2 is SVGAGI. J gave up 5 bases and V 5 bases, and 11 bases lay outside the gene matches. The CDR3 extends over 15 amino acids. The CDR3 loop is CASSDPFRGSTEAFF. CDR3 nucleotide sequence: TGTGCCAGCAGTGATCCCTTCAGGGGGTCGACTGAAGCTTTCTTT.

This clonotype was seen a few times. This chain links TRBV6-6 with TRBJ2-1; the D is unclear. The germline CDR1 and CDR2 sequences are MNHNY and SVGAGI (reference sequence). This CDR3 spans 12 amino acids. Between the trimmed V and J ends, which lost 2 bases and 5 bases, there was a span of 4 bases. CDR3 sequence: CASSYMDNEQFF. In nucleotides, the CDR3 is TGTGCCAGCAGTTACATGGACAATGAGCAGTTCTTC.

The genes are TRBV12-3 or TRBV12-4 and TRBJ2-3; 11 bases match TRBD1. CDR3 length: 17 residues. Germline trimming cut 4 bases from V and 3 bases from J; bases unmatched to any gene: 9. The DNA of the CDR3 is TGTGCCAGCAGTTGGGACAGGGGGGGGCTCGGGACAGATACGCAGTATTTT. Translating gives CASSWDRGGLGTDTQYF.

This clonotype turned up a few times. The genes are TRBV28 and TRBJ2-4, with D perhaps being TRBD1 or TRBD2 (6 bases each). There are 15 residues in the CDR3. V shed 5 bases and J shed 9 bases, with 20 bases lying between them. Germline CDR1 and CDR2: MDHEN and SYDVKM. This chain's CDR3 is CASSPPGGALGIQYF. DNA of the CDR3: TGTGCCAGCAGTCCCCCCGGGGGCGCCCTGGGCATTCAGTACTTC.

This clonotype came up many times. The chain employs TRBV7-2 and TRBJ1-3, with TRBD1 matching 7 bases. The CDR3 runs 14 residues. Trimming cost V 5 bases and J 1 base; bases outside gene matches: 2. The germline V gene has CDR1 SGHTA and CDR2 FQGNSA. CDR3 amino acids: CASSQTGSGNTIYF. DNA for the CDR3: TGTGCCAGCAGCCAGACAGGGTCTGGAAACACCATATATTTT.

V gene TRBV9 combines with J gene TRBJ1-4, with D possibly being TRBD1 (5 bases). The V gene lost 0 bases and the J gene lost 7 bases, with 10 bases spanning the gap. The CDR3 covers 14 residues. Per germline, CDR1 SGDLS and CDR2 YYNGEE. The CDR3, as DNA: TGTGCCAGCAGCGTAGCGCAGGGTGGTGAAAAACTGTTTTTT. Its protein product is CASSVAQGGEKLFF. The full variable domain, with the rest looked up from reference TRBV9 and TRBJ1-4, is DSGVTQTPKHLITATGQRVTLRCSPRSGDLSVYWYQQSLDQGLQFLIQYYNGEERAKGNILERFSAQQFPDLHSELNLSSLELGDSALYFCASSVAQGGEKLFFGSGTQLSVL.

The V and J genes are TRBV6-5 and TRBJ2-2; 10 nucleotides match TRBD2. The J segment lost 4 bases and the V segment lost 0 bases, leaving 5 bases of the junction unmatched. The germline CDR1 and CDR2 sequences are MNHEY and SVGAGI. The CDR3 totals 17 residues. The CDR3, as DNA: TGTGCCAGCAGTTACTCGACACTAGCGGGGTTCACCGGGGAGCTGTTTTTT. Translation gives CASSYSTLAGFTGELFF.

This clonotype has only a few counts. The V and J genes are TRBV4-3 and TRBJ2-7; D is undetermined. CDR1 and CDR2 from the germline V gene are LGHNA and YSLEER. V was clipped by 2 bases and J by 2 bases, with 13 bases between them. The CDR3 has 15 residues. CDR3 sequence: CASSQRTEPPYEQYF. CDR3 DNA: TGCGCCAGCAGCCAAAGGACCGAGCCCCCCTACGAGCAGTACTTC.

This clonotype has a count of ten or more. The J gene is TRBJ1-6, the V gene TRBV4-1, with 9 bases fitting TRBD1. CDR1 and CDR2 (germline): MGHRA, YSYEKL. The V segment lost 0 bases and the J segment 6 bases; nucleotides outside the gene matches: 0. The CDR3 spans 15 residues. Here the CDR3 reads CASSQEGQGNSPLHF. DNA for the CDR3: TGCGCCAGCAGCCAAGAGGGACAGGGTAATTCACCCCTCCACTTT.

The J gene is TRBJ2-7, the V gene TRBV6-1, with D possibly called TRBD1 or TRBD2 (5 bases each). This CDR3 has 15 amino acids. Per germline, CDR1 MNHNS and CDR2 SASEGT. Trimming cost V 0 bases and J 4 bases, with 13 bases left between them. CDR3 amino acids: CASSEAGTQGYEQYV. The CDR3 DNA reads as TGTGCCAGCAGTGAAGCAGGGACCCAAGGGTACGAGCAGTACGTC.

This clonotype was counted between two and nine times. The J gene is TRBJ2-5, the V gene TRBV12-3 or TRBV12-4; possibly TRBD2 for D (6 bases). Trimming removed 8 bases at V and 7 bases at J, with 17 bases between. This CDR3 spans 13 amino acids. The CDR3 coding sequence is TGTGCCAGCGGATCCCCCGGGACTCGGACCCAGTACTTC. Translation gives CASGSPGTRTQYF.

This clonotype occurred many times. V and J are TRBV7-9 and TRBJ2-1; D assignment may be TRBD1 or TRBD2 (5 bases each). Germline CDR1 and CDR2: SEHNR and FQNEAQ (reference sequence). V lost 3 bases and J 8 bases, leaving 14 bases between the germline ends. The CDR3 spans 14 residues. The DNA of the CDR3 is TGTGCCAGCAGCTTGAGGCGCCTGGGGGATGAGCAGTTCTTC. Protein sequence: CASSLRRLGDEQFF.